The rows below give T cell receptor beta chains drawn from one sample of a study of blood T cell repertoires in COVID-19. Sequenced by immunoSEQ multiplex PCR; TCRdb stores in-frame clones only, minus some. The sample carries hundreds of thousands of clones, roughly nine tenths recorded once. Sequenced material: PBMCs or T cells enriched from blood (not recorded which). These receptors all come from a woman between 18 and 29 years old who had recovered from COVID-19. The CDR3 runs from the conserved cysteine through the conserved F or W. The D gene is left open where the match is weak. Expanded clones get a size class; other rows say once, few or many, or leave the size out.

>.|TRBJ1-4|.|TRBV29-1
TGCAGCGGGGGAGCTGGGAGGGGACGTGAAAAACTGTTTTTT
CSGGAGRGREKLFF
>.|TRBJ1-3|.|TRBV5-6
TGTGCCAGCAGCTTGGGCACAGGGTCTGCTGGAAACACCATATATTTT
CASSLGTGSAGNTIYF
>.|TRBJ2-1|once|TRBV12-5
TGTGCTAGTGGTTTGTTGACAGTACAGTTCTTC
CASGLLTVQFF
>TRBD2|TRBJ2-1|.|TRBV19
TGTGCCAGTAGCGAGACTAGCGGGGTTACAGGGCAGTTCTTC
CASSETSGVTGQFF
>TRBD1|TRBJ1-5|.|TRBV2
TGTGCCAGCAGCTCTACAGGGGCCAATCAGCCCCAGCATTTT
CASSSTGANQPQHF
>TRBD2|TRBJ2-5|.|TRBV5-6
TGTGCCAGCAGACGACTAGCGGGGGGGCAAGAGACCCAGTACTTC
CASRRLAGGQETQYF
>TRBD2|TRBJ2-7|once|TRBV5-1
TGCGCCAGCAGCTCTAGCGGCCAAATCTACGAGCAGTACTTC
CASSSSGQIYEQYF
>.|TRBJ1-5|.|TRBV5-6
TGTGCCAGCAGCGCGGGAAGGGTTGATCAGCCCCAGCATTTT
CASSAGRVDQPQHF
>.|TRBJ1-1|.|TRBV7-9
TGTGCCAGCAGCTTAGGAGGCAGGGGTGGGGATACTGAAGCTTTCTTT
CASSLGGRGGDTEAFF
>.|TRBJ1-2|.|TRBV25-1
TGTGCCAGCAGTGAATCGACAGCGAATGGCTACACCTTC
CASSESTANGYTF
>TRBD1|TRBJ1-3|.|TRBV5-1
TGCGCCAGCAGCTTGGGACAGGGGGCTGGAAACACCATATATTTT
CASSLGQGAGNTIYF
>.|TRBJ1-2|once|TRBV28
TGTGCCAGCAGCCCGCCAGGGTACGGCTACACCTTC
CASSPPGYGYTF
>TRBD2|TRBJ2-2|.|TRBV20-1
TGCAGTGCTAGTCGGACTAGAGGGACCGGGGAGCTGTTTTTT
CSASRTRGTGELFF
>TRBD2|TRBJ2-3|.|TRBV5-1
TGCGCCAGCAGCTTTAGGGGACTAGAGGGGGATACGCAGTATTTT
CASSFRGLEGDTQYF
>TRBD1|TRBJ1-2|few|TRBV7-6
TGTGCCAGCAGCAAGACAGGGGTGGATGGCTACACCTTC
CASSKTGVDGYTF
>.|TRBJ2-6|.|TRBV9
TGTGCCAGCAGCGTACGACCCGGAGGCTCTGGGGCCAACGTCCTGACTTTC
CASSVRPGGSGANVLTF
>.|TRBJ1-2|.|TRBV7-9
TGTGCCAGCAGCCTTACCACAGGTGATTCTGGCTACACCTTC
CASSLTTGDSGYTF
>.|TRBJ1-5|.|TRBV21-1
TGTGCCAGCAGCAAAGGAGGGCGTCAGCCCCAGCATTTT
CASSKGGRQPQHF
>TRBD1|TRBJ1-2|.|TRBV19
TGTGCCAGTAGTGCCTGGGACAGGGGGCTTCATGGCTACACCTTC
CASSAWDRGLHGYTF
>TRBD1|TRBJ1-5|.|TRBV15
TGTGCCACCAGCAGAGATCCTCCGGGACAGGGGGCGGAAGGCCAGCCCCAGCATTTT
CATSRDPPGQGAEGQPQHF
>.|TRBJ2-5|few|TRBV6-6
TGTGCCAGCAGTGCGGACAGCTACCCCCAAGAGACCCAGTACTTC
CASSADSYPQETQYF
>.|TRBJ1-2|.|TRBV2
TGTGCCAGCAGTGAAGGGCAGGCTTTCTATGGCTACACCTTC
CASSEGQAFYGYTF
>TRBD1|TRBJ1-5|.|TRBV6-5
TGTGCCAGCGCAGGACAGGGGGACCAGCCCCAGCATTTT
CASAGQGDQPQHF
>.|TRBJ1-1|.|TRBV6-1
TGTGCCAGCAGTGAGACGGGGGGGTACACTGAAGCTTTCTTT
CASSETGGYTEAFF
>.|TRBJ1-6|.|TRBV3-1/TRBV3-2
TGTGCCAGCAGCCAAGCCAGGGTGAATTCACCCCTCCACTTT
CASSQARVNSPLHF
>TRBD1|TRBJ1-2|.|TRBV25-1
TGTGCCAGCAGTGATTCGGACAGGACATATGGCTACACCTTC
CASSDSDRTYGYTF
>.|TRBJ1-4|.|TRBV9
TGTGCCAGCAGCGTAGGCGGGCGTTGGGAAAAACTGTTTTTT
CASSVGGRWEKLFF
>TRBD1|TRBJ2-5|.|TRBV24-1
TGTGCCACCAGTGTCCCTGTGACAGGGACCCAAGAGACCCAGTACTTC
CATSVPVTGTQETQYF
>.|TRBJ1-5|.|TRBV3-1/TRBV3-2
TGTGCCAGCAGCCAAGGTGACAAGCGGCAGCCCCAGCATTTT
CASSQGDKRQPQHF
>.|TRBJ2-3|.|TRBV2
TGTGCCAGCAGTGACGTCGGGGGAAGCACAGATACGCAGTATTTT
CASSDVGGSTDTQYF
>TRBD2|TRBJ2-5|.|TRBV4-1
TGCGCCAGCAGCCAAGGTCCGGGGGGACAAGAGACCCAGTACTTC
CASSQGPGGQETQYF
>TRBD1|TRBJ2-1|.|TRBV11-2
TGTGCCAGCAGCTCCAACCAGGGGGCTCGGAATGAGCAGTTCTTC
CASSSNQGARNEQFF
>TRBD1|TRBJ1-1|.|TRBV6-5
TGTGCCAGCAGGTTACAGGGGGGTATTGAAGCTTTCTTT
CASRLQGGIEAFF
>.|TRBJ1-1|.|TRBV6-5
TGTGCCAGCAGTTACTCGACACCTCGACCCAACACTGAAGCTTTCTTT
CASSYSTPRPNTEAFF
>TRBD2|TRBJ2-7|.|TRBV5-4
TGTGCCAGCAGCTTGGGACTAGCGGGGGCCTACTACGAGCAGTACTTC
CASSLGLAGAYYEQYF
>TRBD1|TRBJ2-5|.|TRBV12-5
TGTGCTAGTGGGCCCGGGACAGGGCTAGAGACCCAGTACTTC
CASGPGTGLETQYF
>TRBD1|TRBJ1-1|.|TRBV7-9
TGTGCCAGCAGCTTAGGTATGGGACAGGGCGGCACTGAAGCTTTCTTT
CASSLGMGQGGTEAFF
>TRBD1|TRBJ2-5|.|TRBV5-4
TGTGCCAGCAGCTTGGCCGGACAGGGGGATAAGACCCAGTACTTC
CASSLAGQGDKTQYF
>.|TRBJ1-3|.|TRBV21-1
TGTGCCAGCATCCTAGCGCACGGCAGCTCCGCTCCATCTGGAAACACCATATATTTT
CASILAHGSSAPSGNTIYF
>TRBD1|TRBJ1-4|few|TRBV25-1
TGTGCCAGCAGTGACCCCGGGACAGAAGGTGCTAATGAAAAACTGTTTTTT
CASSDPGTEGANEKLFF
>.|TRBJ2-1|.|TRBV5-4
TGTGCCAGCAGCTACCTCTCCGGTCTTTCCTACAATGAGCAGTTCTTC
CASSYLSGLSYNEQFF
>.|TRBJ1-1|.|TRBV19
TGTGCCAGTAATGTCTGGGAGGCAGGCAACACTGAAGCTTTCTTT
CASNVWEAGNTEAFF
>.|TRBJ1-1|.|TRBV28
TGTGCCAGCAGACACATAAATCTCATGAACACTGAAGCTTTCTTT
CASRHINLMNTEAFF
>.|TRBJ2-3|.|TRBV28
TGTGCCAGCAGTCCAGGTATGGAGGCAGATACGCAGTATTTT
CASSPGMEADTQYF
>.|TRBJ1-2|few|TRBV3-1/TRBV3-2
TGTGCCAGCAGCCACAGAAGGCAGAGGAACTATGGCTACACCTTC
CASSHRRQRNYGYTF
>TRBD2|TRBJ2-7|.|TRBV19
TGTGCCAGTAGTATAAAGGGAGGGGCCTACGAGCAGTACTTC
CASSIKGGAYEQYF
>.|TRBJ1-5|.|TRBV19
TGTGCCAGTACCTTTTCTGCCCGACTGAGCAATCAGCCCCAGCATTTT
CASTFSARLSNQPQHF
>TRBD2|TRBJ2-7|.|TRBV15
TGTGCCACCAGCAGGTCGGTAGCGGGGTTAGTCGAGCAGTACTTC
CATSRSVAGLVEQYF
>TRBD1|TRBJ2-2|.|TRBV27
TGTGCCAGCAGTTTAGGACAGGGCTATCCAGCGAACACCGGGGAGCTGTTTTTT
CASSLGQGYPANTGELFF
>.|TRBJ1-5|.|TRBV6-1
TGTGCCAGCAGCTCTGGGCGGCCCCAGCATTTT
CASSSGRPQHF
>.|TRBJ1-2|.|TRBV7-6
TGTGCCAGCAGCCGGATTAGCGGGGATGGGGTGTTTGGCTACACCTTC
CASSRISGDGVFGYTF
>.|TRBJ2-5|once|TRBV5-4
TGTGCCAGCAGCTTGGAACTCCAAGAGACCCAGTACTTC
CASSLELQETQYF
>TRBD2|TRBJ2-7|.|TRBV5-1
TGCGCCAGCAGCTTTGAGCGGGGTAACTACGAGCAGTACTTC
CASSFERGNYEQYF